This T cell receptor beta chain appears in the sequencing data of a study of CD8 T cells in ankylosing spondylitis. This clonotype has ten or more counts. TCRdb ran MiXCR on the 5' RACE reads and lists one entry per CDR3 protein. The table includes 250,000 or so distinct CDR3 sequences, approximately 12% detected once. V shed 5 bases, J shed 5 bases, and the junction held 12 bases outside the gene matches. The CDR3 covers 15 residues. The chain couples TRBV12-3 or TRBV12-4 to TRBJ2-7, with TRBD2 matching 7 bases. Source material: blood, either unsorted or a sorted T cell fraction (not recorded which). The clonotype originates from a male donor with ankylosing spondylitis or in good health (not recorded which). The DNA of the CDR3 is TGTGCCAGCAGTACCGCTCGGGACTACCACCACGAGCAGTACTTC. It specifies CASSTARDYHHEQYF.